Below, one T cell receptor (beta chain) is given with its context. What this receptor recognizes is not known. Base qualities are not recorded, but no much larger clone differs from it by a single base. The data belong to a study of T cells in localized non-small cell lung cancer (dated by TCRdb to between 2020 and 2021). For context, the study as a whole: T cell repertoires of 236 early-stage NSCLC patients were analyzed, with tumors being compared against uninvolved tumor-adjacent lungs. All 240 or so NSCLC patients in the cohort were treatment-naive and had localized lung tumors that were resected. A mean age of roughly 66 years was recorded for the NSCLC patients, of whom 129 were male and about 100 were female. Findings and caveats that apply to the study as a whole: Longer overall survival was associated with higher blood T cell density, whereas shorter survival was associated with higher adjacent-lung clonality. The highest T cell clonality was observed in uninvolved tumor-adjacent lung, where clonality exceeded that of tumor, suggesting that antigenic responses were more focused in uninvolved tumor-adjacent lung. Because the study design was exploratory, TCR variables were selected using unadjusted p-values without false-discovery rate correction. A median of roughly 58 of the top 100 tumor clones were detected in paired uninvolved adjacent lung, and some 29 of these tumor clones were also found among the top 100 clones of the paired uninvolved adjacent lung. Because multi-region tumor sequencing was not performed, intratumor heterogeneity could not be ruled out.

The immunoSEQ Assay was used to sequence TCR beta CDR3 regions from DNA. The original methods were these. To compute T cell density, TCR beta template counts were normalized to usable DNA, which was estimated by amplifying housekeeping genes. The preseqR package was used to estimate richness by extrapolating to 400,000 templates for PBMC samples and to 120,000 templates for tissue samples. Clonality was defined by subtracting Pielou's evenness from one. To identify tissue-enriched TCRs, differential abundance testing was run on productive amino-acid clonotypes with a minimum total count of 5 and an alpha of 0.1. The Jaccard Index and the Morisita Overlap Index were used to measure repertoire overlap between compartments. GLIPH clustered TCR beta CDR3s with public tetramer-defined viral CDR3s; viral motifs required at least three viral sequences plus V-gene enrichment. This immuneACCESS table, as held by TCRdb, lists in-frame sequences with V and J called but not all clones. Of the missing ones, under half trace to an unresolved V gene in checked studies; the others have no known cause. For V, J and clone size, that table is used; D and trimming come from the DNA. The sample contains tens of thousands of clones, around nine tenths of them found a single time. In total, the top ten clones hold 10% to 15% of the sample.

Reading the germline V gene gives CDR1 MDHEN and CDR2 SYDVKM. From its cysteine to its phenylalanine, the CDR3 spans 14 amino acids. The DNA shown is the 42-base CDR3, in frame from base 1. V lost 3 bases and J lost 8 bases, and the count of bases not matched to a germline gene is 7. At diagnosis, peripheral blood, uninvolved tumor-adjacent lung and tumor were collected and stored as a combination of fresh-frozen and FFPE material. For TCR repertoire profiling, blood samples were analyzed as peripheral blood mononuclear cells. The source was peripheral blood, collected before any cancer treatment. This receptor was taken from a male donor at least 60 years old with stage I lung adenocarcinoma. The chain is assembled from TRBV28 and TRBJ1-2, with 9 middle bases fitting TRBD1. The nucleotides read TGTGCCAGCAGTTTCCGGGACAGGGCGGGGGGCTACACCTTC. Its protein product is CASSFRDRAGGYTF.